A selection of T cell receptor beta chains follows, all from one sample in a study of blood T cell repertoires in COVID-19. Generated by immunoSEQ multiplex PCR, the TCRdb table keeps only in-frame clones and is missing some. The table lists 120,000 to 150,000 clones, 80% to 90% of them singletons. The sample taken for sequencing was peripheral blood. These receptors were collected from a woman between 50 and 59 years old with acute or convalescent COVID-19. CDR3s include the opening cysteine and the closing phenylalanine or tryptophan. A D gene is named only where the DNA matches it firmly. The size entry is marked missing in some rows and otherwise reads once, few, many or a size class.

CDR3,DNA,J,V,size,D
CATSRVLGNQPQHF,TGTGCCACCAGCAGAGTCCTTGGCAATCAGCCCCAGCATTTT,TRBJ1-5,TRBV15,-,-
CASSLVWGGEKLFF,TGTGCCAGCAGCTTGGTATGGGGAGGCGAAAAACTGTTTTTT,TRBJ1-4,TRBV5-8,-,-
CASRNSGGPHYNEQFF,TGTGCCAGCAGAAATAGCGGGGGTCCACACTACAATGAGCAGTTCTTC,TRBJ2-1,TRBV11-2,-,TRBD2
CASSYSSRGGHEQFF,TGTGCCAGCAGTTACTCCAGTAGGGGGGGCCATGAGCAGTTCTTC,TRBJ2-1,TRBV6-2/TRBV6-3,-,-
CASSRQPQETQYF,TGTGCCAGCAGTAGACAGCCCCAAGAGACCCAGTACTTC,TRBJ2-5,TRBV11-2,-,-
CASSLAGGLNTQYF,TGTGCCAGCAGCCTAGCGGGGGGGCTAAATACGCAGTATTTT,TRBJ2-3,TRBV2,-,TRBD2
CASSDPGLAGGFTQYF,TGTGCCAGCAGCGATCCGGGACTAGCGGGAGGGTTTACGCAGTATTTT,TRBJ2-3,TRBV9,-,TRBD2
CASSNLVPQETQYF,TGTGCCAGTAGTAACCTAGTCCCCCAGGAGACCCAGTACTTC,TRBJ2-5,TRBV19,-,-
CASSLVSNTEAFF,TGCGCCAGCAGCTTGGTATCCAACACTGAAGCTTTCTTT,TRBJ1-1,TRBV5-1,-,-
CASSVTGVGYTF,TGTGCCAGCAGCGTAACAGGGGTTGGCTACACCTTC,TRBJ1-2,TRBV5-6,-,TRBD1
CASSLRGYEQYF,TGTGCCAGCAGTTTACGCGGTTACGAGCAGTACTTC,TRBJ2-7,TRBV27,few,-
CASSLFGTGDYEQYF,TGTGCCAGCAGCTTGTTCGGGACAGGGGACTACGAGCAGTACTTC,TRBJ2-7,TRBV5-6,-,TRBD1
CASSARLQGSTEAFF,TGTGCCAGCAGCGCGAGACTACAGGGGAGCACTGAAGCTTTCTTT,TRBJ1-1,TRBV9,-,TRBD1
CASLRDRGNQPQHF,TGCGCCAGTCTCCGGGACAGGGGGAATCAGCCCCAGCATTTT,TRBJ1-5,TRBV10-1,-,TRBD1
CASSLTGEGYTF,TGTGCCAGCAGTTTGACAGGGGAGGGCTACACCTTC,TRBJ1-2,TRBV12-3/TRBV12-4,-,TRBD1
CASSSSPYRTGNEKLFF,TGCGCCAGCAGCTCCTCCCCTTACCGGACGGGAAATGAAAAACTGTTTTTT,TRBJ1-4,TRBV5-1,-,-
CASSPGTSSDEQFF,TGCGCCAGCAGTCCTGGGACTAGTTCCGATGAGCAGTTCTTC,TRBJ2-1,TRBV5-1,-,TRBD2
CASSLGTGRTTGELFF,TGTGCCAGCAGCTTAGGGACAGGGAGGACCACCGGGGAGCTGTTTTTT,TRBJ2-2,TRBV7-6,-,TRBD1
CAWAIGQGAYGYTF,TGTGCCTGGGCTATCGGACAGGGGGCCTATGGCTACACCTTC,TRBJ1-2,TRBV30,-,TRBD1
CAWRRAGGPHTGELFF,TGTGCCTGGAGGAGGGCGGGAGGGCCTCACACCGGGGAGCTGTTTTTT,TRBJ2-2,TRBV30,-,TRBD2
CASSLAPGGGTGELFF,TGTGCCAGCAGCTTAGCGCCCGGGGGAGGCACCGGGGAGCTGTTTTTT,TRBJ2-2,TRBV7-9,-,-
CASSILAGGNEQFF,TGTGCCAGTAGTATACTAGCGGGAGGCAATGAGCAGTTCTTC,TRBJ2-1,TRBV19,-,TRBD2
CASSPRGGANTEAFF,TGTGCCAGCAGCCCCCGAGGGGGGGCCAACACTGAAGCTTTCTTT,TRBJ1-1,TRBV7-9,once,-
CATSDPELGVADTQYF,TGTGCCACCAGTGACCCAGAGTTGGGAGTGGCAGATACGCAGTATTTT,TRBJ2-3,TRBV24-1,-,-
CASSEVLRGSPQHF,TGTGCCAGCAGTGAAGTCCTAAGGGGAAGCCCTCAGCATTTT,TRBJ1-5,TRBV6-1,-,-
CASRVRDSVNEKLFF,TGTGCCAGCAGGGTCCGGGACTCAGTTAATGAAAAACTGTTTTTT,TRBJ1-4,TRBV7-2,-,-
CASGSDLRGWGNTIYF,TGTGCTAGTGGTTCTGACCTCCGAGGCTGGGGAAACACCATATATTTT,TRBJ1-3,TRBV12-5,-,-
CASSVGTGLRDF,TGTGCCAGCAGCGTAGGGACAGGACTCCGGGACTTC,TRBJ2-7,TRBV2,-,TRBD1
CASSPTLDRNYGYTF,TGTGCCAGCAGCCCAACCCTGGACAGGAACTATGGCTACACCTTC,TRBJ1-2,TRBV7-6,-,TRBD1
CASSRETSGRTYEQYF,TGCGCCAGCAGCCGGGAGACTAGCGGGAGGACCTACGAGCAGTACTTC,TRBJ2-7,TRBV5-1,-,TRBD2
CASSYRATEAFF,TGTGCCAGCAGTTACAGGGCGACTGAAGCTTTCTTT,TRBJ1-1,TRBV5-6,-,-
CASRIGTGINQPQHF,TGTGCCAGCAGGATAGGGACAGGGATAAATCAGCCCCAGCATTTT,TRBJ1-5,TRBV6-5,-,TRBD1
CASSTDSIGQLFF,TGTGCCAGCAGCACTGACAGTATTGGGCAACTGTTTTTT,TRBJ1-4,TRBV5-4,-,-
CSVELLAAVGYTF,TGCAGCGTTGAGCTCCTGGCGGCGGTTGGCTACACCTTC,TRBJ1-2,TRBV29-1,-,-
CASSPSSYNEQFF,TGTGCCAGCTCTCCGAGCTCCTACAATGAGCAGTTCTTC,TRBJ2-1,TRBV7-3,-,-
CASSSRASTDTQYF,TGTGCCAGCAGCTCCAGGGCTAGCACAGATACGCAGTATTTT,TRBJ2-3,TRBV5-4,-,-
CASSLFGLAGANEQFF,TGTGCCAGCAGTTTATTCGGGCTAGCGGGAGCCAATGAGCAGTTCTTC,TRBJ2-1,TRBV27,-,TRBD2
CSGGTGSDTQYF,TGCAGCGGCGGGACAGGGAGCGATACGCAGTATTTT,TRBJ2-3,TRBV29-1,-,TRBD1
CASSLAPSSYEQYF,TGTGCCAGCAGCTTGGCCCCGAGCTCCTACGAGCAGTACTTC,TRBJ2-7,TRBV5-6,-,-
CASKLGGRTEAFF,TGTGCCAGCAAATTGGGGGGGCGGACTGAAGCTTTCTTT,TRBJ1-1,TRBV7-9,-,-
CASSPGLAAYEQYF,TGTGCCAGCAGCCCCGGACTAGCGGCCTACGAGCAGTACTTC,TRBJ2-7,TRBV14,-,TRBD2
CSVEWTGGGEKLFF,TGCAGCGTTGAATGGACAGGGGGCGGAGAAAAACTGTTTTTT,TRBJ1-4,TRBV29-1,-,TRBD1
CASSPPAGVWEKLFF,TGTGCCAGCTCACCACCCGCAGGGGTATGGGAAAAACTGTTTTTT,TRBJ1-4,TRBV18,-,-
CASSSRDRAGNTIYF,TGTGCCAGCAGCTCCCGGGACAGGGCTGGAAACACCATATATTTT,TRBJ1-3,TRBV7-6,-,TRBD1
CASLLADTQYF,TGTGCCAGCCTACTCGCAGATACGCAGTATTTT,TRBJ2-3,TRBV6-5,-,-
CASSLETQGDSPLHF,TGCGCCAGCAGCCTGGAAACCCAGGGGGACTCACCCCTCCACTTT,TRBJ1-6,TRBV5-1,-,TRBD1
CASSRPGLAGATGELFF,TGTGCCAGCAGTCGCCCCGGACTAGCGGGAGCCACCGGGGAGCTGTTTTTT,TRBJ2-2,TRBV6-2/TRBV6-3,-,TRBD2
CASSSQANTEAFF,TGTGCCAGCAGCTCACAGGCGAACACTGAAGCTTTCTTT,TRBJ1-1,TRBV6-2/TRBV6-3,-,-
CASSQVRGTEAFF,TGTGCCAGCAGCCAAGTTCGGGGGACTGAAGCTTTCTTT,TRBJ1-1,TRBV3-1/TRBV3-2,-,-
CASSEVAGGGGTDTQYF,TGTGCCAGCAGTGAGGTGGCGGGAGGTGGGGGCACAGATACGCAGTATTTT,TRBJ2-3,TRBV2,-,TRBD2